This T cell receptor beta chain was captured in a study of human T cells and chemical hapten exposure. Each cDNA molecule in the library carried unique molecular identifiers. TCRdb redid the calling of the reads with MiXCR, one entry per CDR3 protein. There are about 120,000 distinct CDR3 sequences in the sample; over 6.5% occur only once, and 1.4% lies in the top ten. Unfractionated whole blood was the source from which total RNA was extracted. At least ten counts were recorded for this clonotype. CDR1 and CDR2 (germline): SGHVS, FQNEAQ. This CDR3 contains 16 residues. Trimming cost V 5 bases and J 4 bases; bases outside gene matches: 5.

The clonotype originates from a human donor in good health. Some clones in this sample may be carry-over from other donors' samples. Sequencing used whole blood. The chain uses TRBV7-8 and TRBJ2-1, with TRBD2 matching over 13 bases. The CDR3 nucleotides are TGTGCCAGCAGCCCGACGGGACTAGCGGGGTACAATGAGCAGTTCTTC. Translated, it gives CASSPTGLAGYNEQFF.